This record covers a single T cell receptor beta chain. This clone was counted once. Its antigen has not been determined. Per-base quality was not reported, and no clone a single base away is much larger than it. This sample stems from a study of CD4+ T cells in melanoma (dated by TCRdb to 2021 to 2024). With respect to the entire study: Neoantigen-specific CD4+ T cells in human melanoma were investigated in the study.

Donors were patients with melanoma. Library preparation employed the immunoSEQ multiplex PCR assay. TCRdb stores this immuneACCESS table with in-frame sequences only. Part of the clones is absent; in the studies checked, under half of the shortfall reflects unresolved V genes, and no reason is known for the rest. Within this sample are roughly 21,000 clones, with around four fifths of them counted one time only. About 8.8% of the sample goes to the ten largest clones. Study-level results and caveats: Neoantigen-specific CD4+ T cells were reported to be correlated with the function of CD8+ T cells, macrophages and B cells. Diverse differentiation states were reported to be shown by neoantigen-specific CD4+ T cells in melanoma.

The source of this sequence is a human donor with melanoma.

The encoded CDR3 is CASSLARDRAEKLFF. The nucleotides are TGTGCCAGCAGCTTAGCGAGGGACAGGGCTGAAAAACTGTTTTTT. The receptor chain draws on TRBV7-2 and TRBJ1-4; TRBD1 matches 9 bases in the middle. The CDR3 covers 15 residues, taking in both the cysteine and the phenylalanine. CDR3 DNA is the only sequence kept; it has 45 bases, read in frame from the first base. The V end gives up 0 bases and the J end 7 bases, leaving 3 bases in the junction not matched to a gene. For CDR1 and CDR2, the germline V gene lists SGHTA and FQGNSA.